The 26 T cell receptor beta chains below all came from one sample that was sequenced in a study of OX40 agonist ivuxolimab in advanced cancers. The library was generated by the immunoSEQ multiplex PCR assay. This immuneACCESS table, as held by TCRdb, lists in-frame sequences with V and J called but not all clones. Of the missing ones, under half trace to an unresolved V gene in checked studies; the others have no known cause. In all, the sample holds roughly 61,000 clones, and around 82% of those were seen once. The ten largest clones represent under 0.65% of the sample. The specimen comprised CD4+ or CD8+ T cells sorted from blood, sampled in a trial of the OX40 agonist ivuxolimab. The receptors were gathered from an adult with an advanced solid tumor such as melanoma, head and neck, liver or kidney cancer.

A note on this clone: Other nucleotide sequences from this sample produce the same CDR3. The rearrangement joins TRBV15 to TRBJ1-4, with D uncertain. Per germline, CDR1 LNHNV and CDR2 YYDKDF (reference sequence). The CDR3 spans 15 residues. The ends were cut back, 0 bases at V and 2 bases at J, with 7 bases in the middle. CDR3 sequence: CATSRDPGTNEKLFF. The CDR3 bases are TGTGCCACCAGCAGAGATCCTGGGACTAATGAAAAACTGTTTTTT.

V is TRBV28 and J is TRBJ2-1; D may be TRBD1 (5 bases). V was pared by 6 bases and J by 0 bases, with 12 bases between. Per the germline V gene, CDR1 is MDHEN and CDR2 is SYDVKM. The CDR3 is 15 residues long. As DNA, the CDR3 is TGTGCCAGCAGCCACAGGAAGGTCTCCTACAATGAGCAGTTCTTC. Translated: CASSHRKVSYNEQFF. Supplemented by reference TRBV28 and TRBJ2-1, the full variable domain reads DVKVTQSSRYLVKRTGEKVFLECVQDMDHENMFWYRQDPGLGLRLIYFSYDVKMKEKGDIPEGYSVSREKKERFSLILESASTNQTSMYLCASSHRKVSYNEQFFGPGTRLTVL.

V and J are TRBV20-1 and TRBJ2-7, with unresolved D. Germline CDR1 is DFQATT and CDR2 is SNEGSKA (reference sequence). CDR3 length: 11 amino acids. V shed 3 bases and J shed 13 bases, with 16 bases lying between them. CDR3: CSASFLELPYF. CDR3 nucleotide sequence: TGCAGTGCTAGTTTCTTGGAGCTACCCTACTTC.

The rearrangement joins TRBV10-3 to TRBJ1-2; TRBD1 matches 9 bases. CDR3 length: 15 amino acids. V was clipped by 5 bases and J by 2 bases; unmatched bases: 6. Germline V lookup: CDR1 ENHRY, CDR2 SYGVKD. CDR3 nucleotide sequence: TGTGCCATCAGTATTTTCGGACAGGGGAACTATGGCTACACCTTC. Amino acid sequence: CAISIFGQGNYGYTF.

This clone was observed once. The junction shows a germline mismatch at one end, possibly a read error. The rearrangement links TRBV2 to TRBJ1-2; TRBD1 agrees at 7 bases. The CDR3 length is 14 residues. In germline, CDR1 is SNHLY, CDR2 FYNNEI. The CDR3 spells CASREDRESYGYIF. In DNA form, the CDR3 reads TGTGCCAGCAGGGAAGACAGGGAAAGCTATGGCTACATCTTC. Full variable domain (outside the CDR3, taken from reference TRBV2 and TRBJ1-2): EPEVTQTPSHQVTQMGQEVILRCVPISNHLYFYWYRQILGQKVEFLVSFYNNEISEKSEIFDDQFSVERPDGSNFTLKIRSTKLEDSAMYFCASREDRESYGYIFGSGTRLTVV.

The chain joins TRBV5-1 to TRBJ2-2, with D unresolved. Germline lookup yields CDR1 SGHRS and CDR2 YFSETQ. The germline V and J ends were trimmed by 0 bases and 10 bases, with 13 bases remaining between them. CDR3 length equals 14 residues. CDR3 sequence: CASSLVSSPLELFF. In DNA, the CDR3 is TGCGCCAGCAGCTTGGTATCCAGCCCCCTGGAGCTGTTTTTT.

V and J are TRBV7-2 and TRBJ1-3, with 7 bases aligning to TRBD1. The CDR3 has 16 amino acids. V lost 4 bases to trimming and J lost 4 bases; unmatched junction nucleotides: 10. Looked up from germline, CDR1 is SGHTA and CDR2 is FQGNSA. The chain's CDR3 is CASSSLYRGGGNTIYF. The CDR3 DNA reads TGTGCCAGCAGCTCACTCTACAGGGGTGGAGGAAACACCATATATTTT.

Worth noting for this clone: Germline and junction disagree at one end, which may indicate a read error. The chain employs TRBV5-1 and TRBJ1-5, with D perhaps matching TRBD1 (6 bases). The CDR3 loop spans 15 amino acids. Germline V gene data show CDR1 as SGHRS and CDR2 as YFSETQ. DNA for the CDR3: TGTGCCAGCAGCCTGGACCGGGGGCTCAATCAGCCCCAGCATTTT. The encoded protein is CASSLDRGLNQPQHF.

The chain combines TRBV18 with TRBJ2-7, with D possibly being TRBD1 (6 bases). Germline V gene lookup returns CDR1 KGHSH and CDR2 LQKENI. This CDR3 is built from 15 residues. V shed 2 bases and J shed 2 bases, with 13 bases lying between them. CDR3 bases: TGTGCCAGCTCACCATCGGAACAGGGAACCTACGAGCAGTACTTC. This sequence encodes CASSPSEQGTYEQYF.

The V and J genes are TRBV20-1 and TRBJ2-1, with D hard to call. V was clipped by 5 bases and J by 6 bases, with 8 bases between them. Germline values: CDR1 DFQATT, CDR2 SNEGSKA (reference sequence). There are 11 residues in the CDR3. The CDR3 region has the DNA TGCAGTGCTCGGACCGTCAATGAGCAGTTCTTC. Translated, it gives CSARTVNEQFF.

The chain has TRBV5-1 and TRBJ2-7; maybe TRBD2 (5 bases). CDR3 length equals 15 residues. The germline CDR1 and CDR2 sequences are SGHRS and YFSETQ. Trimming took 0 bases from V and 7 from J, leaving 17 bases between them. This CDR3 is CASSLVSRGLGEQYF. CDR3 DNA sequence: TGCGCCAGCAGCTTGGTATCCCGGGGTCTCGGAGAGCAGTACTTC.

V is TRBV7-2 and J is TRBJ1-2; D ambiguous. Trimming left V 5 bases short and J 4 bases short, with 11 bases between. CDR3 length equals 13 residues. Germline CDR1 SGHTA, CDR2 FQGNSA. The CDR3 sequence: CASSPSTSYGYTF. The CDR3 coding sequence is TGTGCCAGCAGCCCCAGCACCTCCTATGGCTACACCTTC.

This clone was seen more than once but under ten times. This rearrangement joins TRBV5-4 to TRBJ2-7; D is perhaps TRBD1 (5 bases). Per germline, CDR1 SGHNT and CDR2 YYREEE (reference sequence). The germline V and J ends were trimmed by 1 base and 6 bases, with 8 bases remaining between them. The CDR3 length is 12 residues. The CDR3 spells CASSLHTGEQYF. The DNA of the CDR3 is TGTGCCAGCAGCTTGCACACAGGCGAGCAGTACTTC.

The chain uses TRBV2 and TRBJ1-2; D not resolved. Germline assignment: CDR1 SNHLY and CDR2 FYNNEI. V was cut by 4 bases and J by 4 bases, with 16 bases left in between. The CDR3 runs to 15 residues. The CDR3 region is CASSVNHYRCYGYTF. CDR3 sequence (DNA): TGTGCCAGCAGTGTAAATCATTACCGATGCTATGGCTACACCTTC.

The chain is built from TRBV25-1 and TRBJ1-5, with TRBD1 as a possible D gene (5 bases). Germline CDR1 reads MGHDK; CDR2 reads SYGVNS. Trimming stripped 1 base from V and 4 bases from J, with 14 bases between. The CDR3 loop spans 16 amino acids. This chain's CDR3 is CASSECTGGINQPQHF. As DNA, the CDR3 is TGTGCCAGCAGTGAATGTACCGGGGGAATAAATCAGCCCCAGCATTTT.

This clone was detected once. The chain is built from TRBV5-1 and TRBJ2-1; 8 positions agree with TRBD2. Germline loops: CDR1 SGHRS, CDR2 YFSETQ. Trimming took 4 bases from V and 7 from J; bases not matched to a gene: 10. The length of the CDR3 is 15 residues. The CDR3 spells CASSMMAGGKNEQFF. CDR3 in DNA: TGCGCCAGCAGCATGATGGCGGGAGGAAAGAATGAGCAGTTCTTC.

This sequence joins TRBV7-9 and TRBJ1-5; 8 bases fit TRBD1. The CDR3 covers 13 residues. V lost 5 bases, J lost 6 bases, and 3 bases stayed unmatched. The V gene's germline CDR1 is SEHNR and CDR2 FQNEAQ (reference sequence). The CDR3 nucleotides are TGTGCCAGCAGCCAAGACAGGGGTCAGCCCCAGCATTTT. Residues: CASSQDRGQPQHF.

V and J are TRBV7-2 and TRBJ1-1; TRBD1 aligns across 9 bases. Losses at the gene ends were 9 bases for V and 3 bases for J; bases not matched to a gene: 5. Germline V gene lookup returns CDR1 SGHTA and CDR2 FQGNSA. This CDR3 comprises 13 residues. The chain's CDR3 is CASTQGAYTEAFF. CDR3 in DNA: TGTGCCAGTACACAGGGGGCCTACACTGAAGCTTTCTTT.

The V call is TRBV28, the J call TRBJ2-1; D call uncertain. Germline lookup yields CDR1 MDHEN and CDR2 SYDVKM. This CDR3 has 13 amino acids. V gave up 5 bases and J gave up 6 bases, with 11 bases separating them. The CDR3 sequence is CASSPPFSNEQFF. The CDR3, as DNA: TGTGCCAGCAGTCCACCTTTTAGCAATGAGCAGTTCTTC.

The chain has TRBV5-1 and TRBJ2-5; 15 bases map to TRBD2. CDR1 is SGHRS, CDR2 YFSETQ, per germline. Germline trimming cut 4 bases from V and 4 bases from J; bases unmatched to any gene: 2. This CDR3 is 15 amino acids long. The CDR3 loop reads CASSGGLAGGETQYF. As DNA, the CDR3 is TGCGCCAGCAGCGGGGGACTAGCGGGAGGAGAGACCCAGTACTTC.

The chain combines TRBV2 with TRBJ2-7; perhaps TRBD2 as D (6 bases). The CDR3 has 14 residues. Trimming shortened V by 7 bases and J by 2 bases, and 15 bases separated the two germline ends. The germline gives CDR1 SNHLY, CDR2 FYNNEI. The CDR3, as DNA: TGTGCCAGCAACCGGGACTCTTACACCTACGAGCAGTACTTC. It translates to CASNRDSYTYEQYF.

The J gene is TRBJ2-3, the V gene TRBV10-3; no firm D call. Germline assignment: CDR1 ENHRY and CDR2 SYGVKD. The V gene lost 0 bases and the J gene lost 1 base, with 11 bases spanning the gap. The CDR3 loop spans 16 amino acids. CDR3 DNA sequence: TGTGCCATCAGTGAGTCTCTCGCACACGGCACAGATACGCAGTATTTT. It yields the protein CAISESLAHGTDTQYF.

The gene calls are TRBV28 and TRBJ1-2; D uncertain. V shed 5 bases and J shed 5 bases, with 27 bases lying between them. This CDR3 is 18 amino acids long. CDR1 and CDR2 (germline): MDHEN, SYDVKM. In DNA, the CDR3 is TGTGCCAGCAGTACTATAATCCTCTCCCGAGTGGCGGGTTATGGCTACACCTTC. This sequence encodes CASSTIILSRVAGYGYTF.

The rearrangement links TRBV10-3 to TRBJ2-5, with a weak D call TRBD1 (6 bases). Deletions cut 5 bases from V and 1 base from J, with 8 bases between. Germline V CDR1 and CDR2: ENHRY, SYGVKD. This CDR3 has 13 amino acids. The CDR3 sequence: CAISQTGQETQYF. As DNA, the CDR3 is TGTGCCATCAGTCAGACAGGCCAAGAGACCCAGTACTTC.

The chain couples TRBV4-2 to TRBJ1-2; weak D call: TRBD1 (6 bases). This CDR3 spans 15 amino acids. V was shortened by 4 bases and J by 5 bases, with 17 bases between the two germline ends. CDR1 and CDR2 (germline): LGHNA, YNFKEQ. The CDR3 protein is CASSLTQTGDYGYTF. The CDR3 nucleotides are TGTGCCAGCAGCCTGACCCAGACAGGAGATTATGGCTACACCTTC.

The CDR3 sequence: CASSFILDYEQYF. CDR3 nucleotide sequence: TGTGCCAGCAGTTTCATACTGGATTACGAGCAGTACTTC. This chain links TRBV5-6 with TRBJ2-7; D ambiguous. Germline V CDR1 and CDR2: SGHDT, YYEEEE. V lost 5 bases and J lost 4, with 13 bases in between. This CDR3 spans 13 amino acids. The full variable domain, with the rest looked up from reference TRBV5-6 and TRBJ2-7, is DAGVTQSPTHLIKTRGQQVTLRCSPKSGHDTVSWYQQALGQGPQFIFQYYEEEERQRGNFPDRFSGHQFPNYSSELNVNALLLGDSALYLCASSFILDYEQYFGPGTRLTVT.